The 10 T cell receptor beta chains given below trace back to one sample, sequenced in a study of cytomegalovirus exposure and HLA in healthy donors. PCR primers comprised 60 Vbeta and 13 Jbeta primers. Profiling relied on immunoSEQ multiplex PCR, and the TCRdb table lists in-frame clones only, not all of them. Among hundreds of thousands of clones listed, less than 85% were seen once. The specimen sequenced was PBMCs. These receptors all come from a man aged 18-30 years in good health and CMV-seronegative.

V is TRBV7-9 and J is TRBJ2-7; 12 bases are a match to TRBD1. The J segment lost 4 bases and the V segment lost 5 bases, leaving 9 bases of the junction unmatched. CDR3 length: 16 residues. Germline CDR1 is SEHNR and CDR2 is FQNEAQ (reference sequence). The CDR3 loop reads CASSLYPGQGAYEQYF. The DNA of the CDR3 is TGTGCCAGCAGCCTCTACCCGGGACAGGGGGCGTACGAGCAGTACTTC. The full variable domain, completed using reference TRBV7-9 and TRBJ2-7, is DTGVSQNPRHKITKRGQNVTFRCDPISEHNRLYWYRQTLGQGPEFLTYFQNEAQLEKSRLLSDRFSAERPKGSFSTLEIQRTEQGDSAMYLCASSLYPGQGAYEQYFGPGTRLTVT.

The gene calls are TRBV11-2 and TRBJ2-3; tentatively, D is TRBD1 (6 bases). CDR3 length: 15 amino acids. Germline V gene lookup returns CDR1 SGHAT and CDR2 FQNNGV. V gave up 5 bases and J gave up 3 bases, with 15 bases separating them. The CDR3 DNA reads TGTGCCAGCAGCCGGCGGGCAGGGGAGACAGATACGCAGTATTTT. It specifies CASSRRAGETDTQYF.

This clone was seen more than once but under ten times. The genes are TRBV15 and TRBJ1-2; the D gene is possibly TRBD1 (6 bases). Trimming cost V 0 bases and J 5 bases, with 25 bases left between them. CDR1 is LNHNV and CDR2 is YYDKDF in the germline V gene (reference sequence). This CDR3 has 19 amino acids. In DNA, the CDR3 is TGTGCCACCAGCAGAGATCGGAGGAGACAGGAGGTTTCTCTATATGGCTACACCTTC. Translated, it gives CATSRDRRRQEVSLYGYTF.

J is TRBJ2-5 and V is TRBV27; 9 bases line up with TRBD1. This CDR3 region has 16 residues. V trimming: 4 bases; J trimming: 5 bases; junction bases outside the gene matches: 11. Germline CDR1 MNHEY, CDR2 SMNVEV (reference sequence). This CDR3 reads CASSSTGTGQRETQYF. The CDR3 bases are TGTGCCAGCAGTTCGACCGGGACAGGGCAGCGGGAGACCCAGTACTTC.

The rearrangement joins TRBV6-1 to TRBJ2-7, with TRBD1 identical over 7 bases. Trimming cost V 5 bases and J 10 bases; bases outside gene matches: 11. The CDR3 has 13 residues. Germline CDR1 reads MNHNS; CDR2 reads SASEGT. CDR3 in amino acids: CASSFGDRREQYF. The CDR3 DNA sequence: TGTGCCAGCAGTTTCGGGGACAGACGGGAACAGTACTTC.

The rearrangement links TRBV6-6 to TRBJ2-7; tentative D call: TRBD2 (6 bases). In germline, CDR1 is MNHNY, CDR2 SVGAGI (reference sequence). This CDR3 contains 11 residues. V gave up 8 bases and J gave up 5 bases, with 10 bases separating them. CDR3 DNA sequence: TGTGCCAGCGGGGAGGTCCACGAGCAGTACTTC. Protein product: CASGEVHEQYF.

The chain recombines TRBV11-2 with TRBJ2-5, with 8 positions matching TRBD2. The junction had 6 bases not matched to a gene; V was cut back by 1 base and J by 5 bases. Germline CDR1 SGHAT, CDR2 FQNNGV. The CDR3 has 15 amino acids. The CDR3 loop reads CASSLVREVEETQYF. The DNA for the CDR3 is TGTGCCAGCAGCTTAGTGCGGGAGGTGGAGGAGACCCAGTACTTC.

The chain uses TRBV5-1 and TRBJ2-7; tentatively, D is TRBD1 (5 bases). The V and J ends lost 1 base and 2 bases respectively, with 10 bases between them. The CDR3 has 14 amino acids. From germline, CDR1 is SGHRS and CDR2 YFSETQ. The CDR3 region has the DNA TGCGCCAGCAGCTTGCTCGACAGAGCCTACGAGCAGTACTTC. As protein: CASSLLDRAYEQYF.

The chain employs TRBV29-1 and TRBJ1-4, with TRBD1 identical over 9 bases. The V gene's germline CDR1 is SQVTM and CDR2 ANQGSEA. The CDR3 covers 12 residues. V was pared by 4 bases and J by 8 bases, with 2 bases of the junction left unmatched. This chain's CDR3 is CSVGTGEEKLFF. The CDR3 DNA is TGCAGCGTTGGGACAGGGGAGGAAAAACTGTTTTTT.

Of note for this clone: Its ends do not fully match the called genes, so a read error is possible. V gene TRBV28 combines with J gene TRBJ1-1; 11 positions agree with TRBD1. There are 11 residues in the CDR3. Germline V gives CDR1 MDHEN, CDR2 SYDVKM. The CDR3 nucleotides read TGTGCCAGCTCTCGCCGGGACAGGGGGATCTTT. Translation: CASSRRDRGIF.